Listed below are T cell receptor beta chains from one sample, sequenced in a study of blood T cell repertoires in COVID-19. Profiling relied on immunoSEQ multiplex PCR, and the TCRdb table lists in-frame clones only, not all of them. The table has fewer than 250,000 clones, approximately 80% seen once. The sample consisted of peripheral blood. Every receptor here comes from a woman between 45 and 60 years old with acute or convalescent COVID-19. Each CDR3 is given without its conserved first and last residue. Each record gives: CDR3 protein, V gene, J gene.

ASSPPSLPYYGYT	TRBV18	TRBJ1-2
ASSFDSSNEKLF	TRBV5-1	TRBJ1-4
ASSPSGQETQY	TRBV19	TRBJ2-5
ASSYSVTGVAGELF	TRBV6-5	TRBJ2-2
ASSPSGVYISGNTIY	TRBV28	TRBJ1-3
ATSRDRVDETQY	TRBV24-1	TRBJ2-5
ASSVSGGATGELF	TRBV11-3	TRBJ2-2
ASSLDRARQF	TRBV7-2	TRBJ2-1
ATSDRGQWDGYT	TRBV24-1	TRBJ1-2
ASSRQGGGNNEQF	TRBV19	TRBJ2-1
ASTALGFRWQVMNTEAF	TRBV10-2	TRBJ1-1
ASSRYRGGYEQY	TRBV7-2	TRBJ2-7
ATGGGRTQY	TRBV19	TRBJ2-5
ASRTTTNEKLF	TRBV19	TRBJ1-4
ASSLSSWDRRDGYT	TRBV28	TRBJ1-2
AISEPRARGELF	TRBV10-3	TRBJ2-2
ASSSAGTGHSPLH	TRBV5-1	TRBJ1-6
ASSMPQGAGDNEQF	TRBV19	TRBJ2-1
ASSSTGGAYGYT	TRBV5-5	TRBJ1-2
ASSSGQLNEKLF	TRBV5-1	TRBJ1-4
ATSDPTGLKTQY	TRBV24-1	TRBJ2-5
ASSQDWDRTNQPQH	TRBV3-1/TRBV3-2	TRBJ1-5
SVDIRDTEAF	TRBV29-1	TRBJ1-1
ASSLRVLGKNIQY	TRBV3-1/TRBV3-2	TRBJ2-4
ASSSGTGEGYQPQH	TRBV5-8	TRBJ1-5
ATSDFSPTSYNEQF	TRBV24-1	TRBJ2-1
ASTLGLERPQH	TRBV28	TRBJ1-5
ASSLTGSAGYT	TRBV6-5	TRBJ1-2
ASSISLNSNQPQH	TRBV19	TRBJ1-5
ASSQTGLEQF	TRBV6-2/TRBV6-3	TRBJ2-1
SVVPRWGVSTDTQY	TRBV29-1	TRBJ2-3
ASSLTENSNQPQH	TRBV28	TRBJ1-5
ASTPRGNTGELF	TRBV5-1	TRBJ2-2
ASSIDPPGEGPRQPQH	TRBV19	TRBJ1-5
ASSGRNSYNSPLH	TRBV7-2	TRBJ1-6
ASRAGHRNTGELF	TRBV28	TRBJ2-2